These T cell receptor beta chains were read from a single sample in a study of T-cell reconstitution after alpha-beta-depleted transplantation in children. Via MiXCR, TCRdb re-called the PCR reads, giving one row per CDR3 protein. The sample shows hundreds of thousands of distinct CDR3 sequences, approximately 16% of them seen only once. The specimen comprised PBMCs from the stem cell graft donor, sampled from the stem cell graft. The receptors stem from a human donor who donated a stem cell graft to a child with acute myeloid leukemia. The CDR3 runs from the conserved cysteine through the conserved F or W. The D gene is left open where the match is weak. Part of the rows lack a size; the others show once, few, many or a class for expanded clones.

TRBV20-1,.,many,TRBJ1-5,CSAPDHSNQPQHF,TGCAGTGCTCCCGATCATAGCAATCAGCCCCAGCATTTT
TRBV29-1,TRBD2,.,TRBJ2-3,CSVEDLAGSTDTQYF,TGCAGCGTTGAAGATCTAGCGGGGAGCACAGATACGCAGTATTTT
TRBV20-1,.,.,TRBJ1-5,CSAPRNGGRGSNQPQHF,TGCAGTGCCCCGAGGAATGGCGGGAGAGGCAGCAATCAGCCCCAGCATTTT
TRBV5-6,.,many,TRBJ1-3,CASSQTANTIYF,TGTGCCAGCAGCCAGACAGCTAACACCATATATTTT
TRBV5-1,TRBD2,.,TRBJ2-3,CASSSGPGLAGSTDTQYF,TGCGCCAGCAGCTCCGGACCGGGACTAGCGGGAAGCACAGATACGCAGTATTTT
TRBV5-1,TRBD1,few,TRBJ2-3,CASTGTVGTDTQYF,TGCGCCAGCACGGGGACAGTTGGGACAGATACGCAGTATTTT
TRBV12-3/TRBV12-4,TRBD2,.,TRBJ2-5,CASSYELAGGQETQYF,TGTGCCAGCAGTTATGAGCTTGCCGGGGGGCAAGAGACCCAGTACTTC
TRBV7-9,.,many,TRBJ1-2,CASSLAEGAGTYGYTF,TGTGCCAGCAGCTTAGCGGAAGGTGCAGGAACCTATGGCTACACCTTC
TRBV7-2,TRBD2,few,TRBJ2-1,CASSRGGSSNEQFF,TGTGCCAGCAGCCGGGGAGGGAGTTCCAATGAGCAGTTCTTC
TRBV11-3,TRBD1,.,TRBJ1-1,CASSPRTGDPTSHTEAFF,TGTGCCAGCAGCCCAAGGACAGGGGATCCTACTTCCCACACTGAAGCTTTCTTT
TRBV10-3,.,few,TRBJ2-1,CAITSADIWDEQFF,TGTGCCATCACTAGCGCGGACATTTGGGATGAGCAGTTCTTC
TRBV19,TRBD2,.,TRBJ2-1,CASSMTSGGLYNEQFF,TGTGCCAGTAGTATGACTAGCGGGGGCCTCTACAATGAGCAGTTCTTC
TRBV6-1,TRBD1,.,TRBJ2-1,CASSNLPGTESYNEQFF,TGTGCCAGCAGTAATCTTCCCGGGACAGAATCCTACAATGAGCAGTTCTTC
TRBV5-1,.,.,TRBJ2-2,CASSLADRTGRVELFF,TGCGCCAGCAGCTTGGCCGATCGGACCGGCCGAGTAGAGCTGTTTTTT
TRBV5-6,.,many,TRBJ1-2,CASSAGGMNYGYTF,TGTGCCAGCAGCGCCGGAGGGATGAACTATGGCTACACCTTC
TRBV20-1,TRBD2,.,TRBJ2-2,CSANSGGAGGELFF,TGCAGTGCTAACAGCGGGGGGGCCGGCGGGGAGCTGTTTTTT
TRBV20-1,TRBD1,many,TRBJ2-7,CSASYRGREQYF,TGCAGTGCCTCGTACAGGGGGCGCGAGCAGTACTTC
TRBV5-1,TRBD2,.,TRBJ2-3,CASRLAGGQDTQYF,TGCGCCAGCAGGTTAGCGGGGGGGCAAGATACGCAGTATTTT
TRBV12-3/TRBV12-4,.,many,TRBJ2-5,CASSQGSQTQYF,TGTGCCAGCAGTCAGGGTTCGCAGACCCAGTACTTC
TRBV20-1,TRBD2,many,TRBJ2-3,CSASSLAETNTDTQYF,TGCAGTGCTAGTTCACTAGCGGAAACCAACACAGATACGCAGTATTTT
TRBV20-1,.,.,TRBJ1-2,CSARNSAAYGYTF,TGCAGTGCTAGAAATTCAGCGGCCTATGGCTACACCTTC
TRBV20-1,.,many,TRBJ1-2,CRAAKGPVDSRGYTF,TGCAGAGCGGCGAAGGGACCCGTAGACTCGAGGGGCTACACCTTC
TRBV7-3,.,.,TRBJ2-2,CASSYLTGPSNTGELFF,TGTGCCAGCAGCTATCTGACGGGACCCTCGAACACCGGGGAGCTGTTTTTT
TRBV5-1,.,few,TRBJ2-3,CASSLVLAESTDTQYF,TGCGCCAGCAGCTTGGTTTTAGCGGAAAGCACAGATACGCAGTATTTT
TRBV6-5,.,many,TRBJ1-2,CASRGDYGYTF,TGTGCCAGCAGGGGGGACTATGGCTACACCTTC
TRBV5-5,.,many,TRBJ2-2,CASSLAGGKTGELFF,TGTGCCAGCAGCTTGGCCGGGGGCAAGACCGGGGAGCTGTTTTTT
TRBV6-1,TRBD2,.,TRBJ2-1,CASRRLAALNNEQFF,TGTGCCAGCAGACGACTAGCGGCCCTAAATAATGAGCAGTTCTTC
TRBV20-1,TRBD1,many,TRBJ2-4,CSTGTGHIQYF,TGCTCGACAGGGACCGGGCACATTCAGTACTTC
TRBV9,.,many,TRBJ2-7,CASSHDSYEQYF,TGTGCCAGCAGCCATGACTCCTACGAGCAGTACTTC
TRBV20-1,TRBD2,many,TRBJ2-5,CSAHLPGLASEGETQYF,TGCAGTGCCCATCTTCCGGGACTAGCGTCGGAGGGGGAGACCCAGTACTTC
TRBV20-1,TRBD1,many,TRBJ1-1,CSAREGQGLFF,TGCAGTGCTAGAGAAGGACAGGGGTTATTCTTT
TRBV7-2,.,many,TRBJ2-5,CASSLTRETQYF,TGTGCCAGCAGCTTAACGAGAGAGACCCAGTACTTC
TRBV6-5,.,.,TRBJ1-1,CASSYASGNTEAFF,TGTGCCAGCAGTTACGCCTCTGGGAACACTGAAGCTTTCTTT
TRBV11-1,.,.,TRBJ2-1,CASSLRTNSYNEQFF,TGTGCCAGCAGCTTAAGGACAAACTCCTACAATGAGCAGTTCTTC
TRBV7-2,.,few,TRBJ2-1,CASSLALDSYNEQFF,TGTGCCAGCAGCTTAGCTCTTGACTCCTACAATGAGCAGTTCTTC
TRBV7-9,TRBD1,few,TRBJ2-7,CASSWGQADEQYF,TGTGCCAGCAGCTGGGGACAGGCTGACGAGCAGTACTTC
TRBV29-1,.,few,TRBJ1-2,CSVGSGSGYTF,TGCAGCGTTGGGTCTGGGTCTGGCTACACCTTC
TRBV5-1,.,.,TRBJ2-2,CASSLDYNTGELFF,TGCGCCAGCAGCTTGGACTATAACACCGGGGAGCTGTTTTTT
TRBV7-2,.,few,TRBJ2-2,CASSLNKQPTGELFF,TGTGCCAGCAGCTTAAATAAGCAGCCCACCGGGGAGCTGTTTTTT
TRBV12-3/TRBV12-4,TRBD1,.,TRBJ1-5,CASSFNRGRGQPQHF,TGTGCCAGCAGTTTCAACAGGGGGCGAGGTCAGCCCCAGCATTTT
TRBV18,TRBD1,.,TRBJ2-1,CASSPNGQGQSNEQFF,TGTGCCAGCTCACCAAACGGACAGGGTCAAAGCAATGAGCAGTTCTTC
TRBV28,.,.,TRBJ1-1,CASTRLSRNTEAFF,TGTGCCAGCACCCGACTGAGTCGTAACACTGAAGCTTTCTTT
TRBV20-1,.,.,TRBJ2-5,CSALGGSQAHQETQYF,TGCAGTGCTCTTGGAGGCTCCCAAGCCCACCAAGAGACCCAGTACTTC
TRBV4-3,.,many,TRBJ2-7,CASSPYVDTLYEQYF,TGCGCCAGCAGCCCGTATGTTGACACCCTCTACGAGCAGTACTTC
TRBV3-1,.,few,TRBJ1-1,CASSQDLQPAEAFF,TGTGCCAGCAGCCAAGATTTGCAGCCTGCTGAAGCTTTCTTT
TRBV10-3,.,many,TRBJ1-1,CAISESWATNTEAFF,TGTGCCATCAGTGAGTCATGGGCCACGAACACTGAAGCTTTCTTT
TRBV12-3/TRBV12-4,.,.,TRBJ2-3,CASIADTDTQYF,TGTGCCAGCATCGCGGACACAGATACGCAGTATTTT
TRBV9,.,.,TRBJ1-2,CASSDGPQQQGGGYTF,TGTGCCAGCAGTGACGGGCCCCAACAACAGGGTGGGGGCTACACCTTC
TRBV29-1,TRBD1,many,TRBJ1-1,CSVEDTVGGEAFF,TGCAGCGTTGAAGACACCGTAGGGGGCGAAGCTTTCTTT
TRBV20-1,TRBD2,many,TRBJ2-3,CSAPGQTSGGSTDTQYF,TGCAGTGCTCCGGGTCAGACTAGCGGGGGGAGCACAGATACGCAGTATTTT
TRBV18,.,few,TRBJ2-2,CASSPNRLNLPNTGELFF,TGTGCCAGCTCACCGAATCGCCTGAACCTCCCGAACACCGGGGAGCTGTTTTTT
TRBV6-6,.,many,TRBJ1-1,CASSMGRTEAFF,TGTGCCAGCAGTATGGGTCGTACTGAAGCTTTCTTT